This T cell receptor beta chain was identified in a study of metastatic and nonmetastatic thyroid tumors. General study results and limits: In blood and tumor, TCR beta diversity was reportedly significantly higher in malignant thyroid tumors than in benign nodules.

TCRdb re-analyzed the PCR reads through MiXCR. The sample carries some 31,000 clones, more than 3.5% recorded once. Worth noting for this clone: Its antigen is not identified.

The ends lost 3 bases at V and 5 bases at J; junction bases unmatched: 5. Germline V gene sequence: CDR1 SGHTA, CDR2 FQGTGA. This CDR3 has 16 amino acids. Among the patients, none had received any treatment before thyroid surgery. The source of this sequence is a female donor with papillary thyroid cancer or a benign thyroid nodule (not recorded which). Some clones in this sample may be carry-over from other donors' samples. The sample was blood. The genes are TRBV7-3 and TRBJ2-2; 11 nucleotides line up with TRBD1. The CDR3 sequence: CASSFGTGGSTGELFF. CDR3 sequence (DNA): TGTGCCAGCAGCTTTGGGACAGGGGGAAGTACCGGGGAGCTGTTTTTT.